The subject of this entry is one T cell receptor (beta chain). This receptor's antigen is unknown. No clone much larger than this one lies a single base away; base qualities are absent. The sample originates from a study of T cells after yellow fever vaccination (dated by TCRdb to between 2018 and 2020). Regarding the complete study: The SMART-Seq v4 Ultra Low Input RNA kit was used to prepare libraries from fractions with low cell numbers. Two healthy male donors, one aged 18 to 30 and one aged 30 to 40 years, made up the cohort. Bulk TCR alpha and beta repertoires were sequenced longitudinally to track T-cell clones before and after primary and booster YFV17D yellow fever vaccination. Bulk PBMC replicates and cell subsets were isolated from blood drawn at multiple timepoints before and after both primary and secondary immunization.

The treatment or condition label, read with the paper, signifies: live attenuated yellow fever vaccine strain. At every blood-draw timepoint, two biological replicates of bulk PBMCs were collected. PBMCs were isolated from peripheral blood using a standard Ficoll-Paque protocol. TriZol was used to extract RNA from bulk PBMCs, from CD4 and CD8 fractions, and from dextramer-positive and dextramer-negative fractions. The germline V gene sets CDR1 to SGHDT and CDR2 to YYEEEE. Clipping removes 7 bases from V and 4 bases from J, with 7 as the unmatched junction base count. The cysteine opens and the phenylalanine closes a CDR3 of 14 amino acids. The sequence is cut down to CDR3 DNA, 42 bases in frame from base 1. What the research found in general, with its limitations: Computational filtering was needed because FACS-sorted repertoires could contain abundant contaminating clonotypes from the bulk population. The secondary T-cell response was found to be weaker but faster than the primary response, with a peak reached on day 5 rather than on day 15. A small fraction of clonotypes showed up in both the CD4 and CD8 compartments, probably as a result of convergent recombination. The study included only a couple of donors, which limits how far the findings can be generalized. Most clones expanded after primary vaccination (around 96% of CD4 and 88% of CD8) were re-detected after the booster, suggesting that broad memory maintenance occurred.

TCR cDNA was synthesized by 5'RACE template switching, which introduced a universal primer site and unique molecular identifiers. Priming for cDNA synthesis came from both the TCR alpha and TCR beta constant segments. Two PCR steps were used to amplify libraries, with sample barcodes and sequencing adapters being added in the second step. Sequencing of libraries was done on Illumina HiSeq 2500 (2x100 bp) or NovaSeq (2x150 bp). As for how the authors treated the data: MIGEC was used to demultiplex reads and collapse the reads into UMI consensus sequences, and MiXCR was used for V(D)J alignment. Vaccine-responding clonotypes were identified with edgeR using replicate PBMC samples, with FDR below 0.01 and a log2 fold change above 5 up to day 15 being required. Each bulk clonotype was labeled CD4 or CD8 based on which sequenced repertoire, CD4 or CD8, contained the clonotype at higher abundance. The public reads were quality trimmed at Q25 with fastp and then assembled into clones with MiXCR by TCRdb, keeping productive beta chains. Each record represents a unique CDR3 protein, reported with the most common genes and DNA among its rows. The authors' filters were not applied to this entry. The sample profile shows 550,000 to 750,000 distinct CDR3 sequences; approximately 13% of them were found once. The ten largest clones represent roughly 13% of the sample.

The receptor was derived from a man aged 30-40 years who received the YFV17D yellow fever vaccine. Sequencing was performed on PBMCs, taken on the day of the yellow fever booster vaccination. The receptor chain draws on TRBV5-6 and TRBJ2-1, with TRBD2 matching 8 junction bases. The DNA sequence is TGTGCCAGCTGGGGACTAGTTTCTTACAATGAGCAGTTCTTC. This encodes CASWGLVSYNEQFF.